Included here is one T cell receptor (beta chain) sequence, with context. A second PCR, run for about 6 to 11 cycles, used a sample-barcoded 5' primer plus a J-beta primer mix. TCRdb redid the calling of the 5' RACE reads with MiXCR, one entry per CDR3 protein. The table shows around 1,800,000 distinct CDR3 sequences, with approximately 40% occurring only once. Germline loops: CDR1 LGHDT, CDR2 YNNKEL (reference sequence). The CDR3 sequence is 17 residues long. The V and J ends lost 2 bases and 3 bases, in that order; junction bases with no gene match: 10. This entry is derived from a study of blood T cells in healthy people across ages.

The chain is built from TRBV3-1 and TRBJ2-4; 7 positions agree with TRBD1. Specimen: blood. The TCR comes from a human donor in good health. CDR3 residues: CASSQLETGQDKNIQYF. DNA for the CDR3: TGTGCCAGCAGCCAACTGGAGACAGGGCAAGACAAAAACATTCAGTACTTC.